Given below is one TCR beta chain in context. The antigen is undetermined. This entry is derived from a study of response to subunit inactivated influenza vaccine. CDR1 is SEHNR, CDR2 FQNEAQ, per germline (reference sequence). This CDR3 has 15 amino acids. Between the trimmed V and J ends, which lost 2 bases and 1 base, there was a span of 12 bases. Study-wide results and limits: Researchers suggested that each seasonal influenza vaccination recruits few new T cells.

TCRdb analysed the RT-PCR reads with MiXCR anew, one entry per CDR3 protein. The sample carries roughly 760,000 distinct CDR3 sequences, about 20% recorded once. The material sequenced was PBMCs from blood, taken 5 to 6 days after vaccination. This TCR came from a man in his fifties or sixties who received an inactivated influenza vaccine. The chain recombines TRBV7-9 with TRBJ2-7, with a possible D match to TRBD1 (5 bases). The CDR3 reads CASSLTMDTSYEQYF. CDR3 in DNA: TGTGCCAGCAGCTTAACAATGGACACTTCCTACGAGCAGTACTTC. Drawing the rest from reference TRBV7-9 and TRBJ2-7, the complete variable domain is DTGVSQNPRHKITKRGQNVTFRCDPISEHNRLYWYRQTLGQGPEFLTYFQNEAQLEKSRLLSDRFSAERPKGSFSTLEIQRTEQGDSAMYLCASSLTMDTSYEQYFGPGTRLTVT.